Listed below are T cell receptor beta chains from one sample, sequenced in a study of T cell responses to AZD1222 COVID-19 vaccine. Some clones are missing from TCRdb's copy, which holds only in-frame ones; the method was immunoSEQ multiplex PCR. This sample yields some 140,000 clones, of which 90% are seen a single time; 1.5% to 2% belongs to the top ten. Source: peripheral blood, taken on day 0 of AZD1222 vaccination. The receptors come from an adult in good health. The CDR3 runs from the conserved cysteine through the conserved F or W. The order of the fields is J gene, D gene, V gene, CDR3 protein, CDR3 DNA. D genes are given only for firm matches.

TRBJ2-7 - TRBV25-1 CASGRIYEQYF TGTGCCAGCGGTAGGATCTACGAGCAGTACTTC
TRBJ1-2 TRBD1 TRBV10-3 CAISRDRGTGGYTF TGTGCCATCAGTCGGGACAGGGGAACTGGCGGCTACACCTTC
TRBJ2-3 - TRBV25-1 CASSSTGSFTDTQYF TGTGCCAGCAGTTCAACCGGGTCCTTCACAGATACGCAGTATTTT
TRBJ1-1 - TRBV7-9 CASSSETAEAFF TGTGCCAGCAGCTCAGAGACAGCTGAAGCTTTCTTT
TRBJ1-5 - TRBV19 CASSPTAGGQPQHF TGTGCCAGTAGCCCAACCGCGGGCGGTCAGCCCCAGCATTTT
TRBJ1-2 - TRBV6-6 CASSHGGNYGYTF TGTGCCAGCAGTCACGGCGGCAACTATGGCTACACCTTC
TRBJ1-2 - TRBV5-4 CASSLADSTAYGYTF TGTGCCAGCAGCTTGGCCGATTCGACAGCCTATGGCTACACCTTC
TRBJ1-2 - TRBV28 CASAGGGYGYTF TGTGCCAGCGCGGGGGGAGGCTATGGCTACACCTTC
TRBJ1-2 TRBD1 TRBV10-3 CAISESWTGASNYGYTF TGTGCCATCAGTGAGTCATGGACAGGGGCGTCTAACTATGGCTACACCTTC
TRBJ1-2 - TRBV30 CAWSVLTNSYTF TGTGCCTGGAGTGTCCTAACGAATTCCTACACCTTC
TRBJ2-1 - TRBV7-6 CASSFGGRNEQFF TGTGCCAGCAGCTTCGGGGGGCGGAATGAGCAGTTCTTC
TRBJ2-7 - TRBV30 CAWRLSRTNYEQYF TGTGCCTGGCGATTAAGCAGGACAAACTACGAGCAGTACTTC
TRBJ2-2 - TRBV5-1 CASSSGPSGTGELFF TGCGCCAGCAGCTCGGGACCATCGGGCACCGGGGAGCTGTTTTTT
TRBJ2-2 - TRBV5-1 CASSLAAQTRDTGELFF TGCGCCAGCAGCTTGGCCGCCCAAACAAGGGACACCGGGGAGCTGTTTTTT
TRBJ1-6 TRBD1 TRBV5-1 CASSGRTGAWDSPLHF TGCGCCAGCAGCGGAAGGACAGGGGCGTGGGATTCACCCCTCCACTTT
TRBJ1-4 TRBD1 TRBV30 CALRGQGEKLFF TGTGCCCTACGGGGACAGGGGGAAAAACTGTTTTTT
TRBJ1-5 - TRBV27 CASTERGSDLSNQPQHF TGTGCCAGCACCGAAAGGGGATCAGATCTTAGCAATCAGCCCCAGCATTTT
TRBJ1-6 TRBD1 TRBV28 CASSLSGTDNSPLHF TGTGCCAGCAGTTTATCCGGGACAGATAATTCACCCCTCCACTTT
TRBJ1-1 - TRBV19 CASTPSDRPRAFF TGTGCCAGTACCCCCTCGGATCGTCCCAGGGCTTTCTTT
TRBJ1-2 - TRBV15 CATSRVRIPGRENYGYTF TGTGCCACCAGCAGAGTACGTATCCCGGGACGGGAGAACTATGGCTACACCTTC
TRBJ2-5 - TRBV9 CASSVGGNQETQYF TGTGCCAGCAGCGTAGGTGGAAACCAAGAGACCCAGTACTTC
TRBJ1-5 - TRBV28 CASSPNQPQHF TGTGCCAGCAGTCCTAATCAGCCCCAGCATTTT
TRBJ2-3 - TRBV19 CAMGLPGDTQYF TGTGCCATGGGACTTCCCGGGGATACGCAGTATTTT
TRBJ2-7 - TRBV12-3/TRBV12-4 CASSFLDEQYF TGTGCCAGCAGTTTTTTGGACGAGCAGTACTTC
TRBJ1-2 TRBD1 TRBV9 CASSRQGLNYGYTF TGTGCCAGCAGTCGACAGGGATTGAACTATGGCTACACCTTC
TRBJ2-7 - TRBV5-8 CASSPGDSSYEQYF TGTGCCAGCAGCCCGGGGGACAGCTCCTACGAGCAGTACTTC
TRBJ2-4 TRBD2 TRBV29-1 CSVEGIRGGRGNIQYF TGCAGCGTTGAAGGTATCCGAGGCGGGAGGGGAAACATTCAGTACTTC
TRBJ2-7 - TRBV25-1 CASSDTGTHEQYF TGTGCCAGCAGTGATACAGGGACCCACGAGCAGTACTTC